Presented here are 26 T cell receptor beta chains from one specimen sequenced in a study of blood T cells in healthy people across ages. It was with a sample-barcoded 5' primer and a J-beta primer mix that a second PCR of roughly 7 to 12 cycles was run. A single record per CDR3 protein comes from TCRdb applying MiXCR to the 5' RACE reads. Found here are approximately 760,000 distinct CDR3 sequences, 20% to 25% of them singletons; the top ten hold 9.4%. The data were also submitted as part of a second study, on T cells of mothers and their children.

The sequenced sample was blood. All receptors come from a boy between 10 and 17 years old in good health.

A few counts support this clonotype. The V and J genes are TRBV20-1 and TRBJ2-1; perhaps TRBD2 as D (6 bases). Looked up from germline, CDR1 is DFQATT and CDR2 is SNEGSKA (reference sequence). The CDR3 covers 13 residues. V was trimmed by 7 bases and J by 3 bases, leaving 13 bases between them. CDR3 protein: CSDSLGSYNEQFF. The CDR3 DNA follows: TGCAGTGATAGTCTCGGGAGCTACAATGAGCAGTTCTTC.

This clonotype was detected only a few times. V usage is TRBV4-1 and J usage is TRBJ2-4; 10 bases map to TRBD2. V lost 1 base and J lost 1; bases outside the gene matches: 10. There are 19 residues in the CDR3. Germline CDR1 MGHRA, CDR2 YSYEKL. Here the CDR3 DNA reads TGCGCCAGCAGCCAAGTCGTCCTAGCGGGAGATGCGGCCAAAAACATTCAGTACTTC. As protein: CASSQVVLAGDAAKNIQYF.

The chain recombines TRBV7-2 with TRBJ2-7; 8 nucleotides align to TRBD2. CDR3 length: 19 residues. Germline lookup yields CDR1 SGHTA and CDR2 FQGNSA. The V segment lost 0 bases and the J segment 4 bases; nucleotides outside the gene matches: 17. Here the CDR3 reads CASSLARLRTSPGGYEQYF. The CDR3 region has the DNA TGTGCCAGCAGCTTAGCCCGACTGCGTACTAGTCCGGGGGGGTACGAGCAGTACTTC.

The V gene is TRBV28, the J gene TRBJ1-1; no clear D. The CDR3 runs 13 residues. The ends were cut back, 3 bases at V and 4 bases at J, with 9 bases in the middle. Germline V gene sequence: CDR1 MDHEN, CDR2 SYDVKM. CDR3: CASSLPLRTEAFF. The DNA for the CDR3 is TGTGCCAGCAGTTTGCCACTTCGCACTGAAGCTTTCTTT. The full variable domain, with the rest looked up from reference TRBV28 and TRBJ1-1, is DVKVTQSSRYLVKRTGEKVFLECVQDMDHENMFWYRQDPGLGLRLIYFSYDVKMKEKGDIPEGYSVSREKKERFSLILESASTNQTSMYLCASSLPLRTEAFFGQGTRLTVV.

The sample holds a few counts of this clonotype. The chain combines TRBV9 with TRBJ1-1, with a weak D call TRBD1 (6 bases). Trimming took off 0 bases at V and 0 bases at J, with 15 bases between the two ends. CDR1 and CDR2 (germline): SGDLS, YYNGEE. This CDR3 is built from 17 residues. CDR3 DNA: TGTGCCAGCAGCGTAGACCCCCCCGGGGGCTTGAACACTGAAGCTTTCTTT. Amino acid sequence: CASSVDPPGGLNTEAFF.

The chain links TRBV12-3 or TRBV12-4 to TRBJ2-7; D uncertain. V dropped 7 bases and J dropped 4 bases, with 14 bases sitting between them. This CDR3 contains 13 residues. CDR3 DNA: TGTGCCAGCACTGAGACTCTAACTTACGAGCAGTACTTC. Amino acid sequence: CASTETLTYEQYF.

The chain joins TRBV11-2 to TRBJ1-2; a weak D match, TRBD1 (5 bases). CDR3 length: 19 residues. CDR1 is SGHAT and CDR2 is FQNNGV in the germline V gene. V was cut by 4 bases and J by 4 bases, with 28 bases left in between. The CDR3 protein is CASSSLSTDRWGESYGYTF. The CDR3 region has the DNA TGTGCCAGCAGCTCACTTAGCACTGATCGTTGGGGGGAGAGCTATGGCTACACCTTC. Using reference TRBV11-2 and TRBJ1-2 for the parts outside the CDR3, the full variable domain is EAGVAQSPRYKIIEKRQSVAFWCNPISGHATLYWYQQILGQGPKLLIQFQNNGVVDDSQLPKDRFSAERLKGVDSTLKIQPAKLEDSAVYLCASSSLSTDRWGESYGYTFGSGTRLTVV.

CDR3 protein: CSVHPGSSYNEQFF. DNA for the CDR3: TGCAGCGTTCATCCGGGGAGCTCCTACAATGAGCAGTTCTTC. The V gene is TRBV29-1, the J gene TRBJ2-1, with D possibly matching TRBD2 (5 bases). CDR1 SQVTM and CDR2 ANQGSEA come from the germline V gene. The CDR3 consists of 14 residues. The V end lost 5 bases, the J end lost 0 bases, and 11 bases lay between the germline ends.

The rearrangement uses TRBV15 and TRBJ1-2; no definite D call. Trimming cost V 0 bases and J 8 bases, with 13 bases left between them. Germline CDR1 is LNHNV and CDR2 is YYDKDF (reference sequence). This CDR3 comprises 14 residues. The CDR3 reads CATSRDPWAQGYTF. The CDR3 DNA reads TGTGCCACCAGCAGAGATCCTTGGGCTCAAGGCTACACCTTC. The full variable domain, completed using reference TRBV15 and TRBJ1-2, is DAMVIQNPRYQVTQFGKPVTLSCSQTLNHNVMYWYQQKSSQAPKLLFHYYDKDFNNEADTPDNFQSRRPNTSFCFLDIRSPGLGDTAMYLCATSRDPWAQGYTFGSGTRLTVV.

The table lists this clonotype with a few counts. The chain combines TRBV7-9 with TRBJ2-3; D perhaps matches TRBD2 (7 bases). Germline V gene lookup returns CDR1 SEHNR and CDR2 FQNEAQ (reference sequence). Deletions cut 5 bases from V and 0 bases from J, with 18 bases between. This CDR3 has 17 amino acids. CDR3 in DNA: TGTGCCAGCAGCCCAGGAAGGCGGGGGCCTAGCACAGATACGCAGTATTTT. It codes for CASSPGRRGPSTDTQYF. The whole variable domain, filled in from reference TRBV7-9 and TRBJ2-3, reads DTGVSQNPRHKITKRGQNVTFRCDPISEHNRLYWYRQTLGQGPEFLTYFQNEAQLEKSRLLSDRFSAERPKGSFSTLEIQRTEQGDSAMYLCASSPGRRGPSTDTQYFGPGTRLTVL.

This clonotype has ten or more counts. The junction and the germline gene differ at one end; a read error may be behind it. The chain joins TRBV5-1 to TRBJ2-5; D might be TRBD2 (6 bases). Germline V gives CDR1 SGHRS, CDR2 YFSETQ. This CDR3 is built from 14 residues. The CDR3 DNA follows: TGTGCCAGCAGTTTAACTGGAGGGTTAGAGACCCAGTACTTC. This translates into CASSLTGGLETQYF.

The chain is built from TRBV7-9 and TRBJ2-1; D remains ambiguous. Germline values: CDR1 SEHNR, CDR2 FQNEAQ (reference sequence). This CDR3 has 11 amino acids. Trimming removed 5 bases at V and 9 bases at J, with 8 bases between. The CDR3 nucleotides read TGTGCCAGCAGCCCAATTGGTGAGCAGTTCTTC. This gives the protein CASSPIGEQFF.

This clonotype was observed a handful of times. The V call is TRBV20-1, the J call TRBJ1-4; 8 nucleotides match TRBD1. Trimming at V came to 6 bases and at J to 2 bases, leaving 11 bases not matched to a gene. Germline V gene data show CDR1 as DFQATT and CDR2 as SNEGSKA (reference sequence). CDR3 length: 16 residues. For the CDR3, the DNA is TGCAGTGCCCAGGGACAGGATTTGGATACTAATGAAAAACTGTTTTTT. It specifies CSAQGQDLDTNEKLFF.

J is TRBJ2-3 and V is TRBV9; D not resolved. V dropped 1 base and J dropped 6 bases, with 9 bases sitting between them. Germline CDR1 is SGDLS and CDR2 is YYNGEE. The CDR3 totals 13 residues. In nucleotides, the CDR3 is TGTGCCAGCAGCGTATGGGGATCGGATACGCAGTATTTT. Translating gives CASSVWGSDTQYF.

The chain is built from TRBV29-1 and TRBJ1-1; D remains ambiguous. Germline lookup yields CDR1 SQVTM and CDR2 ANQGSEA. This CDR3 is built from 11 residues. Between the trimmed V and J ends, which lost 4 bases and 3 bases, there was a span of 6 bases. CDR3 in amino acids: CSVVGDTEAFF. The CDR3 DNA reads TGCAGCGTTGTCGGGGACACTGAAGCTTTCTTT. Filled out from reference TRBV29-1 and TRBJ1-1, the complete variable domain reads SAVISQKPSRDICQRGTSLTIQCQVDSQVTMMFWYRQQPGQSLTLIATANQGSEATYESGFVIDKFPISRPNLTFSTLTVSNMSPEDSSIYLCSVVGDTEAFFGQGTRLTVV.

The chain is built from TRBV6-1 and TRBJ1-1; D remains ambiguous. The ends were cut back, 7 bases at V and 1 base at J, with 7 bases in the middle. Germline CDR1 reads MNHNS; CDR2 reads SASEGT. The CDR3 has 12 amino acids. The DNA of the CDR3 is TGTGCCAGCAAGGTTACGAACACTGAAGCTTTCTTT. It encodes CASKVTNTEAFF.

The chain recombines TRBV9 with TRBJ1-3, with D hard to call. CDR1 is SGDLS, CDR2 YYNGEE, per germline. Trimming left V 7 bases short and J 0 bases short, with 14 bases between. CDR3 length equals 15 residues. The CDR3 DNA is TGTGCCAGCGGTTATGTCGGAGGCTCTGGAAACACCATATATTTT. Its translation: CASGYVGGSGNTIYF.

This clonotype was seen a few times. V gene TRBV28 combines with J gene TRBJ2-1, with TRBD2 identical over 11 bases. In germline, CDR1 is MDHEN, CDR2 SYDVKM. The J segment lost 5 bases and the V segment lost 6 bases, leaving 6 bases of the junction unmatched. The CDR3 consists of 15 residues. The CDR3 sequence is CASSPTGLADNEQFF. CDR3 in DNA: TGTGCCAGCAGCCCAACGGGACTAGCGGACAATGAGCAGTTCTTC. Together with reference TRBV28 and TRBJ2-1, the CDR3 gives the full variable domain: DVKVTQSSRYLVKRTGEKVFLECVQDMDHENMFWYRQDPGLGLRLIYFSYDVKMKEKGDIPEGYSVSREKKERFSLILESASTNQTSMYLCASSPTGLADNEQFFGPGTRLTVL.

The chain recombines TRBV20-1 with TRBJ1-5, with 8 bases aligning to TRBD1. Per germline, CDR1 DFQATT and CDR2 SNEGSKA (reference sequence). The CDR3 has 14 amino acids. After removal of 6 bases from V and 7 bases from J, the junction contained 11 bases not matched to a gene. The DNA of the CDR3 is TGCAGTGCCTCGGACAGGGCTAGGGGACAGCCCCAGCATTTT. It yields the protein CSASDRARGQPQHF.

This chain links TRBV5-5 with TRBJ2-3, with TRBD1 as a possible D gene (6 bases). The germline V and J ends were trimmed by 4 bases and 12 bases, with 15 bases remaining between them. The germline CDR1 and CDR2 sequences are SGHKS and YYEKEE (reference sequence). The CDR3 runs 12 residues. The CDR3 loop is CASSDGQSSQYF. CDR3 nucleotide sequence: TGTGCCAGCAGCGATGGACAGAGTTCCCAGTATTTT.

This clonotype has a handful of counts. This chain uses TRBV27 with TRBJ1-1; no definite D call. Between the trimmed V and J ends, which lost 0 bases and 5 bases, there was a span of 10 bases. CDR1 MNHEY and CDR2 SMNVEV come from the germline V gene (reference sequence). CDR3 length: 14 amino acids. CDR3 amino acids: CASSLSRYGTEAFF. The CDR3 DNA is TGTGCCAGCAGTTTATCTCGCTACGGGACTGAAGCTTTCTTT.

The chain uses TRBV4-1 and TRBJ2-3; possibly TRBD2 for D (6 bases). Trimming removed 0 bases at V and 1 base at J, with 20 bases between. The germline V gene encodes CDR1 MGHRA and CDR2 YSYEKL. The CDR3 totals 19 residues. The CDR3 sequence: CASSQEIMGLKLGTDTQYF. The CDR3 region has the DNA TGCGCCAGCAGCCAAGAAATAATGGGACTCAAGTTAGGCACAGATACGCAGTATTTT.

This clonotype was seen only a few times. The chain recombines TRBV29-1 with TRBJ2-7, with 9 bases matching TRBD1. Germline V gene data show CDR1 as SQVTM and CDR2 as ANQGSEA. The V gene end was trimmed by 5 bases and the J gene end by 2 bases; junction bases not matched to a gene: 4. The CDR3 covers 13 residues. The CDR3 bases are TGCAGCGTTCCGGGACAGGGCCCCTACGAGCAGTACTTC. This codes for CSVPGQGPYEQYF.

The J gene is TRBJ1-1, the V gene TRBV2; a possible D gene is TRBD1 (6 bases). Germline CDR1 is SNHLY and CDR2 is FYNNEI. This CDR3 comprises 13 residues. The germline V and J ends were trimmed by 7 bases and 1 base, with 10 bases remaining between them. CDR3 sequence reads: CASIGTSNTEAFF. DNA of the CDR3: TGTGCCAGCATTGGGACATCGAACACTGAAGCTTTCTTT.

This clonotype was seen a handful of times. The chain uses TRBV20-1 and TRBJ1-2; D may be TRBD1 (6 bases). Germline loops: CDR1 DFQATT, CDR2 SNEGSKA (reference sequence). This CDR3 spans 16 amino acids. V dropped 1 base and J dropped 7 bases, with 22 bases sitting between them. The CDR3 nucleotides read TGCAGTGCTAGAGGACGGCACGGGGGGGCTTGGCTTGGCTACACCTTC. The encoded protein is CSARGRHGGAWLGYTF.

The genes are TRBV5-1 and TRBJ2-2; D remains ambiguous. Germline lookup yields CDR1 SGHRS and CDR2 YFSETQ. The V and J ends lost 9 bases and 5 bases respectively, with 17 bases between them. The CDR3 has 14 amino acids. The CDR3 loop is CATSREIGTGELFF. The CDR3 DNA reads TGCGCCACCTCACGAGAGATAGGAACCGGGGAGCTGTTTTTT. Full variable domain (remainder filled in from reference TRBV5-1 and TRBJ2-2): KAGVTQTPRYLIKTRGQQVTLSCSPISGHRSVSWYQQTPGQGLQFLFEYFSETQRNKGNFPGRFSGRQFSNSRSEMNVSTLELGDSALYLCATSREIGTGELFFGEGSRLTVL.